The 20 T cell receptor beta chains below were found in one sample sequenced in a study of cytomegalovirus exposure and HLA in healthy donors. TCRdb's table, derived via immunoSEQ multiplex PCR, lists solely in-frame clones and lacks some. This table holds hundreds of thousands of clones, roughly 85% found once. Sequencing was performed on PBMCs. These receptors originate from a woman aged 18-29 years in good health and CMV-seronegative.

The chain uses TRBV5-3 and TRBJ2-1; 13 bases match TRBD2. TRBV5-3 carries the ORF label, with uncertain function. V lost 4 bases to trimming and J lost 8 bases; unmatched junction nucleotides: 12. CDR3 length: 17 residues. The CDR3 DNA is TGTGCCAGAAGCGCAGTGCCGGGACTAGCGGGAAGGGATGAGCAGTTCTTC. Translation: CARSAVPGLAGRDEQFF.

In nucleotides, the CDR3 is TGTGCCATCAGTGAGTCAGGTACAGGCTCTGAAGCTTTCTTT. Residues: CAISESGTGSEAFF. The chain combines TRBV10-3 with TRBJ1-1; D is perhaps TRBD1 (5 bases). This CDR3 spans 14 amino acids. Per the germline V gene, CDR1 is ENHRY and CDR2 is SYGVKD. Between the trimmed V and J ends, which lost 0 bases and 6 bases, there was a span of 11 bases.

The V gene is TRBV25-1, the J gene TRBJ1-3; the D is unclear. The CDR3 runs 13 residues. With 6 bases removed from V and 0 bases from J, the gap between germline ends came to 6 bases. Germline CDR1 and CDR2: MGHDK and SYGVNS. The DNA for the CDR3 is TGTGCCAGCAGACAGAGCTCTGGAAACACCATATATTTT. Translation: CASRQSSGNTIYF. Drawing the rest from reference TRBV25-1 and TRBJ1-3, the complete variable domain is EADIYQTPRYLVIGTGKKITLECSQTMGHDKMYWYQQDPGMELHLIHYSYGVNSTEKGDLSSESTVSRIRTEHFPLTLESARPSHTSQYLCASRQSSGNTIYFGEGSWLTVV.

This chain joins TRBV6-5 and TRBJ1-5, with D maybe TRBD1 (6 bases). The V end was cut by 8 bases, the J end by 3 bases, with 17 bases between. This CDR3 has 15 residues. Germline CDR1 is MNHEY and CDR2 is SVGAGI. DNA for the CDR3: TGTGCCAGCGCCAAGGGGGGGAATAACAATCAGCCCCAGCATTTT. Translating it yields CASAKGGNNNQPQHF.

This rearrangement joins TRBV7-2 to TRBJ2-3; no clear D. The CDR3 runs 13 residues. Germline loops: CDR1 SGHTA, CDR2 FQGNSA. The V end lost 2 bases, the J end lost 5 bases, and 8 bases lay between the germline ends. The CDR3 nucleotides are TGTGCCAGCAGCTTATTTAGAGTAGATACGCAGTATTTT. Amino acid sequence: CASSLFRVDTQYF. Variable domain in full (rest from reference TRBV7-2 and TRBJ2-3): GAGVSQSPSNKVTEKGKDVELRCDPISGHTALYWYRQSLGQGLEFLIYFQGNSAPDKSGLPSDRFSAERTGGSVSTLTIQRTQQEDSAVYLCASSLFRVDTQYFGPGTRLTVL.

This clone appeared a few times. The gene calls are TRBV11-2 and TRBJ2-7, with TRBD2 matching 8 bases. Germline loops: CDR1 SGHAT, CDR2 FQNNGV. V was pared by 1 base and J by 7 bases, with 9 bases of the junction left unmatched. The CDR3 has 15 amino acids. This chain's CDR3 is CASSLGASGSSEQYF. The CDR3 DNA sequence: TGTGCCAGCAGCTTAGGGGCTAGCGGGTCCTCGGAGCAGTACTTC.

This clone was seen only a few times. In DNA form, the CDR3 reads TGTGCCAGTAGTAACCCGACTGAGACCGGGGAGCTGTTTTTT. Translated: CASSNPTETGELFF. The V and J genes are TRBV19 and TRBJ2-2; D is unclear. The length of the CDR3 is 14 residues. CDR1 LNHDA and CDR2 SQIVND come from the germline V gene (reference sequence). Trimming removed 4 bases from V and 5 bases from J, with 11 bases in between.

The chain has TRBV10-2 and TRBJ2-1; 9 bases align to TRBD2. The CDR3 consists of 14 residues. J lost 9 bases, V lost 6 bases, and 9 bases had no gene match. The germline V gene has CDR1 WSHSY and CDR2 SAAADI. CDR3 DNA: TGCGCCAGCAGGACTAGCGGTACGCAGGGTGAGCAGTTCTTC. Protein: CASRTSGTQGEQFF.

Remarks on this clone: An end of the junction differs from the germline gene, which may be a read error. V usage is TRBV5-1 and J usage is TRBJ1-3, with D hard to call. Germline CDR1 is SGHRS and CDR2 is YFSETQ. This CDR3 has 16 amino acids. The CDR3 reads CASSLAPGKSGNTIYF. CDR3 sequence (DNA): TGCGCCAGCAGTTTGGCGCCGGGGAAATCTGGAAACACCATATATTTT.

This chain joins TRBV11-2 and TRBJ2-1; 12 bases are a match to TRBD2. The CDR3 is 14 residues long. Looked up from germline, CDR1 is SGHAT and CDR2 is FQNNGV. J lost 12 bases, V lost 5 bases, and 8 bases had no gene match. The CDR3: CASSPGLAGNTQFF. CDR3 nucleotide sequence: TGTGCCAGCAGCCCAGGACTAGCGGGGAATACGCAGTTCTTC.

The sample holds one count of this clone. V and J are TRBV7-2 and TRBJ2-5; 7 bases agree with TRBD2. This CDR3 is built from 13 residues. Looked up from germline, CDR1 is SGHTA and CDR2 is FQGNSA. V lost 6 bases, J lost 2 bases, and 3 bases stayed unmatched. CDR3 DNA: TGTGCCAGCAGTTCTAGCGGACAAGAGACCCAGTACTTC. It yields the protein CASSSSGQETQYF.

Note on this clone: Other DNA sequences in the same sample also yield this CDR3. This sequence joins TRBV7-9 and TRBJ2-1, with TRBD1 identical over 9 bases. The V segment lost 5 bases and the J segment 5 bases; nucleotides outside the gene matches: 7. This CDR3 contains 15 residues. The germline V gene has CDR1 SEHNR and CDR2 FQNEAQ (reference sequence). The CDR3 loop reads CASSPPGTGNNEQFF. DNA for the CDR3: TGTGCCAGCAGCCCCCCCGGGACAGGGAACAATGAGCAGTTCTTC.

This clone appeared a few times. The chain employs TRBV2 and TRBJ1-3, with D possibly being TRBD1 (5 bases). V was pared by 8 bases and J by 2 bases, with 13 bases between. Germline CDR1 SNHLY, CDR2 FYNNEI. This CDR3 contains 14 residues. CDR3 DNA sequence: TGTGCCAGCGCGGGGGAACGAGCTGGAAACACCATATATTTT. It translates to CASAGERAGNTIYF.

The rearrangement joins TRBV27 to TRBJ1-5, with D uncertain. The V end was cut by 6 bases, the J end by 2 bases, with 8 bases between. Germline lookup yields CDR1 MNHEY and CDR2 SMNVEV (reference sequence). This CDR3 has 13 residues. The CDR3 nucleotides are TGTGCCAGCAGAAAAGGACGCAATCAGCCCCAGCATTTT. Amino acid sequence: CASRKGRNQPQHF.

The rearrangement links TRBV5-1 to TRBJ2-7; D perhaps matches TRBD2 (5 bases). CDR3 size: 14 residues. From germline, CDR1 is SGHRS and CDR2 YFSETQ. Trimming pared 2 bases from V and 0 bases from J, leaving 9 bases between. CDR3 loop: CASSFSGSSYEQYF. CDR3 DNA: TGCGCCAGCAGCTTCAGCGGAAGCTCCTACGAGCAGTACTTC.

The gene calls are TRBV4-1 and TRBJ1-5; maybe TRBD1 (6 bases). Trimming removed 2 bases at V and 6 bases at J, with 14 bases between. The CDR3 length is 15 residues. Looked up from germline, CDR1 is MGHRA and CDR2 is YSYEKL. The CDR3 here is CASSQNRVQVQPQHF. For the CDR3, the DNA is TGCGCCAGCAGCCAAAACAGGGTGCAAGTTCAGCCCCAGCATTTT.

This sequence joins TRBV5-1 and TRBJ2-5; TRBD1 might be the D (6 bases). CDR1 and CDR2 (germline): SGHRS, YFSETQ. The CDR3 totals 15 residues. Trimming took 3 bases from V and 2 from J, leaving 14 bases between them. The CDR3: CASSWPRTEQETQYF. In DNA, the CDR3 is TGCGCCAGCAGCTGGCCGCGGACAGAACAAGAGACCCAGTACTTC.

This clone was detected only a few times. The V gene is TRBV19, the J gene TRBJ1-5; D is ambiguous. CDR1 LNHDA and CDR2 SQIVND come from the germline V gene (reference sequence). The CDR3 covers 14 residues. Trimming took 7 bases from V and 2 from J, leaving 12 bases between them. The CDR3, as DNA: TGTGCCAGTACCCCGAACGGTCGCAATCAGCCCCAGCATTTT. As protein: CASTPNGRNQPQHF.

This clone appeared a single time. The rearrangement links TRBV19 to TRBJ2-2, with 10 bases matching TRBD2. The CDR3 length is 17 residues. The germline V gene encodes CDR1 LNHDA and CDR2 SQIVND (reference sequence). Trimming at V came to 5 bases and at J to 5 bases, leaving 11 bases not matched to a gene. The CDR3 DNA reads as TGTGCCAGTAGTTCCCCTAGCGGGGGCGACCTAACCGGGGAGCTGTTTTTT. Encoded protein: CASSSPSGGDLTGELFF.

The genes are TRBV7-6 and TRBJ2-7; the match to TRBD2 covers 7 bases. The V and J ends lost 2 bases and 2 bases, in that order; junction bases with no gene match: 6. Germline V gene lookup returns CDR1 SGHVS and CDR2 FNYEAQ. The CDR3 totals 15 residues. The CDR3, as DNA: TGTGCCAGCAGCTTATTTCCCGGGGGGACCTACGAGCAGTACTTC. Its translation is CASSLFPGGTYEQYF.